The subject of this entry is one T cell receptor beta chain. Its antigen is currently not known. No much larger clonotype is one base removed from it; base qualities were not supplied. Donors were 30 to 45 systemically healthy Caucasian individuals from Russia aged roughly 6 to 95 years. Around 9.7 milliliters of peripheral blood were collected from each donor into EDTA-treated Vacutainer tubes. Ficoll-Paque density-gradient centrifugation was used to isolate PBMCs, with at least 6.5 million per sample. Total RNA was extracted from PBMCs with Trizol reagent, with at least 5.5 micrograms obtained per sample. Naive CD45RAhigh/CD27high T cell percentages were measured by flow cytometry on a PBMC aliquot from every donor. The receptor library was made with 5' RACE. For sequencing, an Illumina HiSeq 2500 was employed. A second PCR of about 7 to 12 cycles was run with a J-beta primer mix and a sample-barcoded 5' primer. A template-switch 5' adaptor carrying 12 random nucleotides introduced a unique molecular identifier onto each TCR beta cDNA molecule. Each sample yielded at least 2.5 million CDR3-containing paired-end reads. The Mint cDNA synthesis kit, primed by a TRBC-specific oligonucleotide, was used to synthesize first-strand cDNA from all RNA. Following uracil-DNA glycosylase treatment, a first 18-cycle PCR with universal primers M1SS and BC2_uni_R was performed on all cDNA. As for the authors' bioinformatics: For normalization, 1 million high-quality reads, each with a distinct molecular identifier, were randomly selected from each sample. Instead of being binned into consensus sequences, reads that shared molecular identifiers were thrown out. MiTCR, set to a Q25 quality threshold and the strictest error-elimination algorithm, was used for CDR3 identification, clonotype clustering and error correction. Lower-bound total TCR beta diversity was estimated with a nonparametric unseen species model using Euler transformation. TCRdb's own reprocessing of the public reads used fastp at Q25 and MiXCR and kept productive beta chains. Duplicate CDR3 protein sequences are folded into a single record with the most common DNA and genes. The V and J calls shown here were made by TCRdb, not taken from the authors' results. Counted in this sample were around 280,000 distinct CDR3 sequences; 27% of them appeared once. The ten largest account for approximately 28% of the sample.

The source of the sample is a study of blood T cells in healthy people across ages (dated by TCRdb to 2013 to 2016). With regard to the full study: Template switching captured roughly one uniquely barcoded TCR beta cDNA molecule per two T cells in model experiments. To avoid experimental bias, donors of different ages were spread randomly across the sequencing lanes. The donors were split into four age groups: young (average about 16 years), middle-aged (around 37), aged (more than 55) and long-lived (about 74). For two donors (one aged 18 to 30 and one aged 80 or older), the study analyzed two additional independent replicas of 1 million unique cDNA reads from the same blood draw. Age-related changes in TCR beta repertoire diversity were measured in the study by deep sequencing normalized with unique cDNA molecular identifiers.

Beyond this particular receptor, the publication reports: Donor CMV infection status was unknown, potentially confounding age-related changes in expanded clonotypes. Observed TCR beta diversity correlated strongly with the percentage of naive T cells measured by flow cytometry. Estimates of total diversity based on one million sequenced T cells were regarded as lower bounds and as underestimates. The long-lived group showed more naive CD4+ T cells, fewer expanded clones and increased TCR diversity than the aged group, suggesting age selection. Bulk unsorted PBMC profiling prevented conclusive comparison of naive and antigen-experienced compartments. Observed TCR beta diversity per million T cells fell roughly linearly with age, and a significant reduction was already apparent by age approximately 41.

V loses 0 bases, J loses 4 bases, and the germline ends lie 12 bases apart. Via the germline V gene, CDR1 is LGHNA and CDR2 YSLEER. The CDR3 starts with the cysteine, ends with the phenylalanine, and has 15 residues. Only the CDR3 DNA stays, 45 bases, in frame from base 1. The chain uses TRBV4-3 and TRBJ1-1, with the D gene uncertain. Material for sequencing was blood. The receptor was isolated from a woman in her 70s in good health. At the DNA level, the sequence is TGCGCCAGCAGCCAAGATACCGGGGTGGGCACTGAAGCTTTCTTT. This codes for CASSQDTGVGTEAFF.